The 20 T cell receptor beta chains listed next were all sequenced from one sample in a study of glioma-infiltrating T cells. Amplification of TCR alpha and beta CDR3 regions from RNA used iRepertoire nested multiplex PCR. TCRdb redid the calling of the multiplex PCR reads with MiXCR, one entry per CDR3 protein. The table lists more than 300,000 distinct CDR3 sequences, roughly two fifths of them singletons, with about 12% in the top ten. The specimen sequenced was glioma tissue, nonneoplastic brain tissue, or PBMCs (not recorded which). The source is a human donor with low-grade glioma or glioblastoma, undergoing nonglioma brain surgery, or in good health (not recorded which).

This rearrangement joins TRBV18 to TRBJ2-4, with 7 bases lining up with TRBD1. This CDR3 has 16 residues. J gave up 8 bases and V 1 base, and 11 bases lay outside the gene matches. Per germline, CDR1 KGHSH and CDR2 LQKENI. CDR3 DNA: TGTGCCAGCTCACCACAGGGGGCCATCCTACCAGACATTCAGTACTTC. Protein: CASSPQGAILPDIQYF.

V gene TRBV7-9 combines with J gene TRBJ1-2; D may be TRBD1 (6 bases). Trimming left V 5 bases short and J 4 bases short, with 20 bases between. This CDR3 is 16 amino acids long. CDR1 and CDR2 from the germline V gene are SEHNR and FQNEAQ (reference sequence). The CDR3 DNA sequence: TGTGCCAGCAGCCCCACCGGACAGACCCCATCCTATGGCTACACCTTC. Encoded protein: CASSPTGQTPSYGYTF.

In DNA, the CDR3 is TGTGCCAGCAGCTTACGGCTCCGCACAGATACGCAGTATTTT. Translated, it gives CASSLRLRTDTQYF. The rearrangement uses TRBV7-3 and TRBJ2-3, with D uncertain. Germline CDR1 is SGHTA and CDR2 is FQGTGA. Trimming took 2 bases from V and 1 from J, leaving 7 bases between them. CDR3 length: 14 amino acids.

The V gene is TRBV20-1, the J gene TRBJ2-5, with 7 bases fitting TRBD1. The junction had 6 bases not matched to a gene; V was cut back by 4 bases and J by 1 base. Germline values: CDR1 DFQATT, CDR2 SNEGSKA (reference sequence). The CDR3 contains 14 residues. The CDR3, as DNA: TGCAGTGCTATTACAGGGGTCTCCCAAGAGACCCAGTACTTC. As protein: CSAITGVSQETQYF.

The sample holds many counts of this clonotype. V is TRBV25-1 and J is TRBJ2-1, with 7 bases that match TRBD1. The ends lost 7 bases at V and 8 bases at J; junction bases unmatched: 14. Germline CDR1 is MGHDK and CDR2 is SYGVNS. This CDR3 spans 15 amino acids. CDR3 sequence (DNA): TGTGCCAGCACAGAAAGGGCAGGGGGTTCCCATGAGCAGTTCTTC. This encodes CASTERAGGSHEQFF.

This clonotype was detected once. The V and J genes are TRBV19 and TRBJ2-5, with D perhaps TRBD1 (5 bases). Trimming stripped 2 bases from V and 3 bases from J, with 13 bases between. Germline CDR1 and CDR2: LNHDA and SQIVND (reference sequence). The CDR3 has 15 residues. In DNA, the CDR3 is TGTGCCAGTAGTATAACTCTACAGGCCAAAGAGACCCAGTACTTC. It codes for CASSITLQAKETQYF.

With regard to this clonotype: A much larger clone lies a single base off, so this may be a read error. The CDR3 is CASRGDSYERYF. The CDR3 coding sequence is TGTGCCAGCAGAGGGGACAGCTACGAGCGGTACTTC. The V and J genes are TRBV6-2 or TRBV6-3 and TRBJ2-7; 7 nucleotides match TRBD1. CDR3 size: 12 residues. Germline loops: CDR1 MNHEY, CDR2 SVGEGT.

At least ten counts were recorded for this clonotype. The V and J genes are TRBV10-3 and TRBJ2-2; no clear D. Germline V gene lookup returns CDR1 ENHRY and CDR2 SYGVKD. This CDR3 comprises 16 residues. V lost 2 bases to trimming and J lost 6 bases, with 16 bases between them. CDR3 residues: CAISEHESSLPGELFF. CDR3 bases: TGTGCCATCAGTGAGCACGAATCCTCCCTCCCCGGGGAGCTGTTTTTT.

Concerning this clonotype itself: Possible read error: a much larger clone is one base away. This sequence joins TRBV20-1 and TRBJ2-7, with 7 bases matching TRBD1. Germline CDR1 is DFQATT and CDR2 is SNEGSKA (reference sequence). With V trimmed by 5 bases and J by 3 bases, 13 bases remained unmatched. The CDR3 runs to 15 residues. The CDR3 nucleotides are TGCAGTGCTGGTCACCTGACAGGGTTAGACTACGAGCAGTACTTC. This sequence encodes CSAGHLTGLDYEQYF.

This clonotype was picked up many times. The chain joins TRBV28 to TRBJ2-1, with 8 bases identical to TRBD2. CDR1 and CDR2 (germline): MDHEN, SYDVKM. CDR3 length: 17 amino acids. V gave up 5 bases and J gave up 1 base; unmatched junction bases: 10. CDR3 in amino acids: CASSGADSGTSYNEQFF. CDR3 nucleotide sequence: TGTGCCAGCAGTGGCGCCGATAGCGGGACTTCCTACAATGAGCAGTTCTTC.

The table lists this clonotype with a few counts. This chain links TRBV10-3 with TRBJ2-5; no firm D call. Trimming pared 8 bases from V and 2 bases from J, leaving 9 bases between. Germline CDR1 is ENHRY and CDR2 is SYGVKD. There are 12 residues in the CDR3. The CDR3 here is CAIGAFQETQYF. For the CDR3, the DNA is TGTGCCATCGGAGCTTTTCAAGAGACCCAGTACTTC.

The gene calls are TRBV6-6 and TRBJ2-1; D is ambiguous. Germline V gives CDR1 MNHNY, CDR2 SVGAGI (reference sequence). The ends were cut back, 4 bases at V and 7 bases at J, with 14 bases in the middle. This CDR3 contains 14 residues. CDR3 in DNA: TGTGCCAGCAGTTTGGTAGCTAGAAGGAATGAGCAGTTCTTC. It encodes CASSLVARRNEQFF.

On this clonotype itself: This could be a read error, since a much larger clone is one nucleotide away. The chain carries TRBV27 and TRBJ2-1; the D gene is possibly TRBD2 (6 bases). The CDR3 runs 15 residues. Germline V gene sequence: CDR1 MNHEY, CDR2 SMNVEV (reference sequence). Trimming shortened V by 0 bases and J by 6 bases, and 12 bases separated the two germline ends. The CDR3 reads CASSLSRLGINEQFF. The CDR3 DNA follows: TGTGCCAGCAGTTTATCTCGACTAGGGATCAATGAGCAGTTCTTC.

Comment on this clonotype: Germline and junction disagree at one end, which may indicate a read error. V is TRBV6-1 and J is TRBJ2-5, with D unresolved. The CDR3 spans 12 residues. Germline V gene data show CDR1 as MNHNS and CDR2 as SASEGT. This CDR3 reads CASSNPRETKYF. CDR3 DNA: TGTGCCAGCAGCAACCCACGAGAGACCAAGTACTTC.

Note on this clonotype: This sequence may be a read error, since a much larger clone differs from it by one base. The chain recombines TRBV29-1 with TRBJ2-3; a possible D gene is TRBD1 (5 bases). The CDR3 totals 14 residues. Germline CDR1 and CDR2: SQVTM and ANQGSEA. The CDR3 nucleotides are TGCAGCGTTTTGCCAGGCGTTAGCACAGGTACGCAGTATTTT. This gives the protein CSVLPGVSTGTQYF.

This clonotype was found once. A much bigger clone sits one base away, suggesting this may be a read error. This chain uses TRBV27 with TRBJ2-3, with D possibly being TRBD1 or TRBD2 (7 bases each). The V end lost 9 bases, the J end lost 0 bases, and 28 bases lay between the germline ends. Germline CDR1 is MNHEY and CDR2 is SMNVEV (reference sequence). CDR3 length: 19 residues. The CDR3 sequence is CARSRRGRGLTSSTDTQYF. The CDR3 region has the DNA TGTGCCAGAAGCCGTCGGGGGAGGGGGCTTACCTCTAGCACAGATACGCAGTATTTT.

This clonotype has a single count. J is TRBJ2-7 and V is TRBV6-2 or TRBV6-3; 9 bases are shared with TRBD1. Germline V gene sequence: CDR1 MNHEY, CDR2 SVGEGT. Trimming at V came to 6 bases and at J to 6 bases, leaving 3 bases not matched to a gene. This CDR3 is 12 amino acids long. CDR3 DNA: TGTGCCAGCAGCGGGACAGGGACCGAGCAGTACTTC. Translated: CASSGTGTEQYF.

This clonotype was recorded only once. One junction end does not reproduce the germline sequence, and a read error may be involved. The DNA for the CDR3 is TGTGCCAGCAGTACCACAGGGATCCCTGGAAAGACCATATATTTT. This sequence encodes CASSTTGIPGKTIYF. This sequence joins TRBV27 and TRBJ1-3, with a tentative D call TRBD1 (6 bases). Germline V gene sequence: CDR1 MNHEY, CDR2 SMNVEV (reference sequence). This CDR3 spans 15 amino acids.

The chain couples TRBV19 to TRBJ1-5, with D maybe TRBD1 (5 bases). The CDR3 runs 15 residues. Germline CDR1 and CDR2: LNHDA and SQIVND (reference sequence). With 7 bases removed from V and 3 bases from J, the gap between germline ends came to 16 bases. The DNA for the CDR3 is TGTGCCAGTAAAAATTGGGCAGGGCCCAATCAGCCCCAGCATTTT. It specifies CASKNWAGPNQPQHF.

V and J are TRBV2 and TRBJ1-1; a weak D match, TRBD1 (5 bases). The CDR3 covers 15 residues. Trimming pared 5 bases from V and 3 bases from J, leaving 16 bases between. In germline, CDR1 is SNHLY, CDR2 FYNNEI. The CDR3 DNA follows: TGTGCCAGCAGTCGAGAGGGGCCTTCGGACACTGAAGCTTTCTTT. It specifies CASSREGPSDTEAFF.